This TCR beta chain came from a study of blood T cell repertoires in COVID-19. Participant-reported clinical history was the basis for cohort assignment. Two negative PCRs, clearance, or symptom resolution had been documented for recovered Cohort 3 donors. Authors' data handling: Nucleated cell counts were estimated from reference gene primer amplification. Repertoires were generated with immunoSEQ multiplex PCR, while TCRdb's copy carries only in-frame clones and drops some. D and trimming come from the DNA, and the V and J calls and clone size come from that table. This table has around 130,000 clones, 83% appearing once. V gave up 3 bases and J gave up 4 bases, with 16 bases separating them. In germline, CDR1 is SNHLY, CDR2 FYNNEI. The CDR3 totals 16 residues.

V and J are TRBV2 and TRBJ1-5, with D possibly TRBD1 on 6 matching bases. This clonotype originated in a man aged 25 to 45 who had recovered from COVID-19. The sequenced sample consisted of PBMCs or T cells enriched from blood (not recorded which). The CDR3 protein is CASSERGTRGNQPQHF. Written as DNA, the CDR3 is TGTGCCAGCAGTGAGAGAGGGACAAGGGGGAATCAGCCCCAGCATTTT.